This entry concerns a single TCR beta chain. Its cognate antigen is unknown. CDR3 length equals 18 residues. In germline, CDR1 is MNHEY, CDR2 SMNVEV (reference sequence). V was pared by 0 bases and J by 0 bases, with 12 bases between. The source of the sample is a study of vaccination effects on CD4 cells after COVID-19. The assay was immunoSEQ multiplex PCR, and TCRdb's table has in-frame clones only and misses some. The table records roughly 23,000 clones, roughly 73% of them present only once. With the ViraFEST assay, the study expanded antigen-specific CD4+ T cells using viral peptide pools, then sequenced them. Around day 10 of culture, CD4+ T cells were separated out. Two-dose vaccination with either BNT162b2 or mRNA-1273 was given to the participants. The culture medium for approximately 1.9 million PBMC per well included 9.5 to 10 IU/ml IL-2 and about 9.9 ug/ml peptides.

Sequencing used CD4+ T cells from PBMCs cultured with HCoV-NL63 spike peptides, obtained after COVID-19 vaccination. The clonotype was recovered from a human donor who received a COVID-19 vaccine. This rearrangement joins TRBV27 to TRBJ2-6; D is undetermined. The CDR3 DNA is TGTGCCAGCAGTTTATCTCCCCCTACCTACTCTGGGGCCAACGTCCTGACTTTC. It yields the protein CASSLSPPTYSGANVLTF.